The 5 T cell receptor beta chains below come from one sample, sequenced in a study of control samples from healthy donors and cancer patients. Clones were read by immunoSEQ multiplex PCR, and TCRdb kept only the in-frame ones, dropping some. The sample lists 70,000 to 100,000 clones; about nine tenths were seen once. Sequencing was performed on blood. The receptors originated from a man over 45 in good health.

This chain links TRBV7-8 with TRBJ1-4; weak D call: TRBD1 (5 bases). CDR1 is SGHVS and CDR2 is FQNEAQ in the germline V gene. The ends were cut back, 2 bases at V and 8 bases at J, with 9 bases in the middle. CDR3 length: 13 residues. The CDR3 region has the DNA TGTGCCAGCAGCTTAATAGGGGAAGAAAAACTGTTTTTT. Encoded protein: CASSLIGEEKLFF.

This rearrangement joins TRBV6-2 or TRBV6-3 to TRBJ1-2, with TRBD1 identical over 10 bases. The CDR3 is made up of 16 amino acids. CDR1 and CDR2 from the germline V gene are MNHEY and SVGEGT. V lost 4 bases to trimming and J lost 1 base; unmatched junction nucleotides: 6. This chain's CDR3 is CASSSRGTGDNYGYTF. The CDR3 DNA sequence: TGTGCCAGCAGTTCCCGCGGGACAGGGGATAACTATGGCTACACCTTC.

CDR3 DNA sequence: TGTGCCTGGAAGGGGTCCTATGGGGAAAAACTGTTTTTT. Encoded protein: CAWKGSYGEKLFF. V gene TRBV30 combines with J gene TRBJ1-4; D may be TRBD1 (5 bases). Germline CDR1 is GTSNPN and CDR2 is SVGIG (reference sequence). The CDR3 covers 13 residues. V lost 4 bases, J lost 8 bases, and 14 bases lay in between. Together with reference TRBV30 and TRBJ1-4, the CDR3 gives the full variable domain: SQTIHQWPATLVQPVGSPLSLECTVEGTSNPNLYWYRQAAGRGLQLLFYSVGIGQISSEVPQNLSASRPQDRQFILSSKKLLLSDSGFYLCAWKGSYGEKLFFGSGTQLSVL.

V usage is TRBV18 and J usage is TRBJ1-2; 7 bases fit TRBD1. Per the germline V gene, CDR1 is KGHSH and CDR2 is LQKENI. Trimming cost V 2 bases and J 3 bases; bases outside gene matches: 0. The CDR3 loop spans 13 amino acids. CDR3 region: CASSPDRDYGYTF. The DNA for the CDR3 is TGTGCCAGCTCACCAGACAGGGACTATGGCTACACCTTC. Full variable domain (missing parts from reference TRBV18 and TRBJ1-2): NAGVMQNPRHLVRRRGQEARLRCSPMKGHSHVYWYRQLPEEGLKFMVYLQKENIIDESGMPKERFSAEFPKEGPSILRIQQVVRGDSAAYFCASSPDRDYGYTFGSGTRLTVV.

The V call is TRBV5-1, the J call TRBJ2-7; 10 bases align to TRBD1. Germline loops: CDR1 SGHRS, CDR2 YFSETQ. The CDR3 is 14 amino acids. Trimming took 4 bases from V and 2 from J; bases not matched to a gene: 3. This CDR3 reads CASSAGQGTYEQYF. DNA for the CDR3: TGCGCCAGCAGCGCGGGACAGGGGACCTACGAGCAGTACTTC.